Shown below are 30 T cell receptor beta chains from a single sample sequenced in a study of T-cell reconstitution after alpha-beta-depleted transplantation in children. Unique molecular identifiers were incorporated into the prepared TCRbeta library. One entry per CDR3 protein, called by TCRdb with MiXCR from the PCR reads. The sample has about 540,000 distinct CDR3 sequences, about 18% seen once. The sequencing here drew on PBMCs from the stem cell graft donor, taken from the stem cell graft. The receptors were sampled from a human donor who donated a stem cell graft to a child with acute lymphoblastic leukemia.

The chain combines TRBV4-1 with TRBJ1-1, with 7 bases that match TRBD1. Unmatched junction bases numbered 8, after V lost 4 bases and J lost 6 bases. Germline CDR1 reads MGHRA; CDR2 reads YSYEKL. The CDR3 is 14 residues long. CDR3 nucleotide sequence: TGCGCCAGCAGCCGCCCAGGGGGAAACCCTGAAGCTTTCTTT. Translating gives CASSRPGGNPEAFF.

The CDR3: CSARVWGGDVRYEQYF. The CDR3 nucleotides are TGCAGTGCTAGGGTGTGGGGGGGAGATGTGAGATACGAGCAGTACTTC. This chain uses TRBV20-1 with TRBJ2-7; 7 nucleotides agree with TRBD2. Germline CDR1 and CDR2: DFQATT and SNEGSKA (reference sequence). The junction had 15 bases not matched to a gene; V was cut back by 3 bases and J by 4 bases. The CDR3 contains 16 residues.

This clonotype has more than one count but fewer than ten. The V and J genes are TRBV12-3 or TRBV12-4 and TRBJ2-1, with 9 positions matching TRBD2. The CDR3 extends over 17 amino acids. V was pared by 0 bases and J by 5 bases, with 8 bases of the junction left unmatched. CDR3 sequence: CASSLARSGRSNNEQFF. For the CDR3, the DNA is TGTGCCAGCAGTTTAGCTAGAAGCGGGAGGAGCAACAATGAGCAGTTCTTC.

The chain recombines TRBV6-1 with TRBJ2-1; tentative D call: TRBD2 (5 bases). V shed 6 bases and J shed 0 bases, with 18 bases lying between them. The germline V gene encodes CDR1 MNHNS and CDR2 SASEGT. This CDR3 has 17 residues. The CDR3 loop reads CASSKRLSLSSYNEQFF. The DNA of the CDR3 is TGTGCCAGCAGCAAGCGACTATCCCTCTCCTCCTACAATGAGCAGTTCTTC.

This clonotype was detected a few times. The V gene is TRBV5-1, the J gene TRBJ2-7; D unresolved. Germline V lookup: CDR1 SGHRS, CDR2 YFSETQ. This CDR3 region has 14 residues. Trimming shortened V by 1 base and J by 7 bases, and 15 bases separated the two germline ends. The CDR3, as DNA: TGCGCCAGCAGCTTGACGCCGATCATCGGGGAGCAGTACTTC. The encoded protein is CASSLTPIIGEQYF. The full variable domain, in which reference TRBV5-1 and TRBJ2-7 provide the parts outside the CDR3, is KAGVTQTPRYLIKTRGQQVTLSCSPISGHRSVSWYQQTPGQGLQFLFEYFSETQRNKGNFPGRFSGRQFSNSRSEMNVSTLELGDSALYLCASSLTPIIGEQYFGPGTRLTVT.

This clonotype has a handful of counts. The chain combines TRBV20-1 with TRBJ2-7, with 10 nucleotides matching TRBD1. V was clipped by 7 bases and J by 4 bases; unmatched bases: 10. In germline, CDR1 is DFQATT, CDR2 SNEGSKA (reference sequence). This CDR3 is built from 14 residues. CDR3 region: CSVIGRDRGYEQYF. Written as DNA, the CDR3 is TGCAGTGTCATAGGCCGGGACAGGGGATACGAGCAGTACTTC.

This clonotype was detected only a few times. The V and J genes are TRBV9 and TRBJ1-4; D remains ambiguous. V was trimmed by 6 bases and J by 4 bases, leaving 10 bases between them. Germline loops: CDR1 SGDLS, CDR2 YYNGEE. The CDR3 loop spans 13 amino acids. CDR3 coding DNA: TGTGCCAGCAACAGCGAGTTTAATGAAAAACTGTTTTTT. Protein: CASNSEFNEKLFF.

The rearrangement joins TRBV20-1 to TRBJ2-7; weak D call: TRBD2 (6 bases). From germline, CDR1 is DFQATT and CDR2 SNEGSKA (reference sequence). V was trimmed by 6 bases and J by 1 base, leaving 16 bases between them. The CDR3 runs to 14 residues. CDR3 sequence reads: CSASRGGVSYEQYF. CDR3 bases: TGCAGTGCCTCGCGGGGCGGTGTTTCCTACGAGCAGTACTTC.

This clonotype was observed a handful of times. The CDR3 nucleotides are TGTGCCAGCAGCCAAGACCGATGGACAGGGGGAGAGACCCAGTACTTC. It specifies CASSQDRWTGGETQYF. The chain employs TRBV3-1 and TRBJ2-5, with 10 bases lining up with TRBD1. Germline V CDR1 and CDR2: LGHDT, YNNKEL (reference sequence). This CDR3 is 16 amino acids long. V lost 0 bases to trimming and J lost 4 bases; unmatched junction nucleotides: 5.

The chain carries TRBV3-1 and TRBJ2-1; D gene uncertain. V gave up 1 base and J gave up 8 bases, with 9 bases separating them. Germline loops: CDR1 LGHDT, CDR2 YNNKEL (reference sequence). This CDR3 region has 13 residues. As DNA, the CDR3 is TGTGCCAGCAGCCAAGTCCCCCTATATGAGCAGTTCTTC. Amino acids: CASSQVPLYEQFF.

This clonotype was found a few times. This chain links TRBV28 with TRBJ2-4, with 9 bases lining up with TRBD2. CDR1 and CDR2 from the germline V gene are MDHEN and SYDVKM. The V and J ends lost 6 bases and 7 bases, in that order; junction bases with no gene match: 7. This CDR3 spans 14 amino acids. The CDR3 protein is CASSRGGENNIQYF. The CDR3 DNA reads as TGTGCCAGCAGCCGCGGGGGGGAAAACAACATTCAGTACTTC.

The J gene is TRBJ2-1, the V gene TRBV4-1; 7 nucleotides agree with TRBD2. This CDR3 spans 13 amino acids. The J segment lost 6 bases and the V segment lost 4 bases, leaving 3 bases of the junction unmatched. CDR1 and CDR2 from the germline V gene are MGHRA and YSYEKL. Here the CDR3 DNA reads TGCGCCAGCAGCCCGACTAGCTCCAATGAGCAGTTCTTC. Translating it yields CASSPTSSNEQFF.

The chain uses TRBV5-1 and TRBJ2-1; perhaps TRBD2 as D (7 bases). Germline V gene sequence: CDR1 SGHRS, CDR2 YFSETQ. V was pared by 4 bases and J by 0 bases, with 20 bases between. The CDR3 is 18 residues long. Written as DNA, the CDR3 is TGCGCCAGCAGCCTACCCAAGGGGGGGACGAGCTCCTACAATGAGCAGTTCTTC. Translating it yields CASSLPKGGTSSYNEQFF.

The rearrangement uses TRBV20-1 and TRBJ1-5; no firm D call. V gave up 7 bases and J gave up 0 bases, with 13 bases separating them. The CDR3 covers 14 residues. CDR1 and CDR2 (germline): DFQATT, SNEGSKA (reference sequence). CDR3: CSGVKADSNQPQHF. The CDR3 nucleotides are TGCAGTGGGGTGAAGGCGGATAGCAATCAGCCCCAGCATTTT.

There are a few counts of this clonotype. The chain carries TRBV2 and TRBJ1-1, with TRBD1 matching 8 bases. The CDR3 totals 16 residues. V lost 2 bases, J lost 0 bases, and 5 bases stayed unmatched. Germline-derived CDR1 and CDR2 are SNHLY and FYNNEI. DNA of the CDR3: TGTGCCAGCAGTGAAAGGGCAGGGGGCTTGAACACTGAAGCTTTCTTT. It translates to CASSERAGGLNTEAFF. Filled out from reference TRBV2 and TRBJ1-1, the complete variable domain reads EPEVTQTPSHQVTQMGQEVILRCVPISNHLYFYWYRQILGQKVEFLVSFYNNEISEKSEIFDDQFSVERPDGSNFTLKIRSTKLEDSAMYFCASSERAGGLNTEAFFGQGTRLTVV.

Notes on this clonotype: A much larger clone lies a single base off, so this may be a read error. The chain couples TRBV18 to TRBJ1-1; TRBD1 matches 7 bases. Looked up from germline, CDR1 is KGHSH and CDR2 is LQKENI. This CDR3 is built from 14 residues. The V segment lost 3 bases and the J segment 4 bases; nucleotides outside the gene matches: 5. The CDR3 sequence: CASSPRQGSTEAFF. In DNA form, the CDR3 reads TGTGCCAGCTCACCGCGACAGGGTTCCACTGAAGCTTTCTTT. Drawing the rest from reference TRBV18 and TRBJ1-1, the complete variable domain is NAGVMQNPRHLVRRRGQEARLRCSPMKGHSHVYWYRQLPEEGLKFMVYLQKENIIDESGMPKERFSAEFPKEGPSILRIQQVVRGDSAAYFCASSPRQGSTEAFFGQGTRLTVV.

The sample holds a few counts of this clonotype. The chain recombines TRBV5-5 with TRBJ2-1; D uncertain. CDR1 is SGHKS, CDR2 YYEKEE, per germline (reference sequence). This CDR3 spans 13 amino acids. Between the trimmed V and J ends, which lost 0 bases and 10 bases, there was a span of 11 bases. The CDR3 DNA follows: TGTGCCAGCAGCTTGGATGGGTCTTCCGAGCAGTTCTTC. This encodes CASSLDGSSEQFF.

This clonotype was observed a few times. This rearrangement joins TRBV3-1 to TRBJ2-3, with 11 bases matching TRBD1. Germline V CDR1 and CDR2: LGHDT, YNNKEL (reference sequence). Unmatched junction bases numbered 3, after V lost 4 bases and J lost 6 bases. The CDR3 sequence is 14 residues long. The CDR3 DNA reads TGTGCCAGCAGCCCGGGACAGGGGGTGGATACGCAGTATTTT. Protein sequence: CASSPGQGVDTQYF.

This clonotype was counted between two and nine times. V is TRBV20-1 and J is TRBJ2-1; D is possibly TRBD2 (5 bases). Germline CDR1 DFQATT, CDR2 SNEGSKA (reference sequence). The CDR3 length is 16 residues. V lost 1 base to trimming and J lost 6 bases, with 19 bases between them. As DNA, the CDR3 is TGCAGTGCTAGAGGGGATCCCAGCGGAGAGGTCAATGAGCAGTTCTTC. This codes for CSARGDPSGEVNEQFF.

The genes are TRBV7-6 and TRBJ2-7; 11 bases are a match to TRBD2. Germline V gives CDR1 SGHVS, CDR2 FNYEAQ. The CDR3 is 14 residues long. V was clipped by 3 bases and J by 3 bases; unmatched bases: 1. CDR3 region: CASSFSGRVYEQYF. As DNA, the CDR3 is TGTGCCAGCAGCTTTAGCGGGAGGGTCTACGAGCAGTACTTC. Using reference TRBV7-6 and TRBJ2-7 for the parts outside the CDR3, the full variable domain is GAGVSQSPRYKVTKRGQDVALRCDPISGHVSLYWYRQALGQGPEFLTYFNYEAQQDKSGLPNDRFSAERPEGSISTLTIQRTEQRDSAMYRCASSFSGRVYEQYFGPGTRLTVT.

This rearrangement joins TRBV27 to TRBJ1-5; D remains ambiguous. V lost 0 bases and J 6 bases, leaving 12 bases between the germline ends. From germline, CDR1 is MNHEY and CDR2 SMNVEV (reference sequence). The CDR3 length is 15 residues. Here the CDR3 DNA reads TGTGCCAGCAGTTTATCCCTGGGATCTAGTCAGCCCCAGCATTTT. This codes for CASSLSLGSSQPQHF.

This clonotype appeared a few times. In DNA, the CDR3 is TGCGCCAGCAGCTTGTTAGCGGTCCCGCAAGAGACCCAGTACTTC. Protein sequence: CASSLLAVPQETQYF. The chain employs TRBV5-1 and TRBJ2-5, with D perhaps TRBD2 (6 bases). This CDR3 contains 15 residues. Germline lookup yields CDR1 SGHRS and CDR2 YFSETQ. Trimming removed 1 base at V and 2 bases at J, with 12 bases between. Combining the CDR3 with reference TRBV5-1 and TRBJ2-5 gives the whole variable domain KAGVTQTPRYLIKTRGQQVTLSCSPISGHRSVSWYQQTPGQGLQFLFEYFSETQRNKGNFPGRFSGRQFSNSRSEMNVSTLELGDSALYLCASSLLAVPQETQYFGPGTRLLVL.

There are a few counts of this clonotype. This sequence joins TRBV5-4 and TRBJ2-7; a weak D match, TRBD2 (5 bases). With 2 bases removed from V and 0 bases from J, the gap between germline ends came to 9 bases. This CDR3 spans 14 amino acids. Germline CDR1 reads SGHNT; CDR2 reads YYREEE (reference sequence). The CDR3 bases are TGTGCCAGCAGCTTTGCGGGCTTCTCCTACGAGCAGTACTTC. Amino acids: CASSFAGFSYEQYF.

The J gene is TRBJ1-1, the V gene TRBV2; D is unresolved. Germline V gene lookup returns CDR1 SNHLY and CDR2 FYNNEI. The ends were cut back, 4 bases at V and 5 bases at J, with 11 bases in the middle. CDR3 length: 13 residues. The CDR3 region is CASSGRTGTEAFF. For the CDR3, the DNA is TGTGCCAGCAGTGGGCGGACGGGGACTGAAGCTTTCTTT.

The genes are TRBV18 and TRBJ1-2, with D maybe TRBD1 (5 bases). The CDR3 contains 14 residues. Trimming stripped 3 bases from V and 5 bases from J, with 13 bases between. Per the germline V gene, CDR1 is KGHSH and CDR2 is LQKENI. The CDR3 nucleotides read TGTGCCAGCTCACCCGGGGGATATGAGTATGGCTACACCTTC. This gives the protein CASSPGGYEYGYTF.

The chain carries TRBV25-1 and TRBJ1-1, with a possible D match to TRBD1 (6 bases). The CDR3 has 15 amino acids. The germline V gene encodes CDR1 MGHDK and CDR2 SYGVNS. V was clipped by 10 bases and J by 1 base, with 19 bases between them. The CDR3 coding sequence is TGTGCCACCTCGGGGGCCGCGCCTTGGAACACTGAAGCTTTCTTT. Protein product: CATSGAAPWNTEAFF.

This clonotype has just a few counts. The chain links TRBV12-3 or TRBV12-4 to TRBJ2-1; the D is unclear. V lost 5 bases and J lost 5, with 16 bases in between. This CDR3 is built from 15 residues. The chain's CDR3 is CASSPILAVHNEQFF. The CDR3 DNA follows: TGTGCCAGCAGTCCTATATTAGCTGTCCACAATGAGCAGTTCTTC.

This clonotype was counted many times. The rearrangement joins TRBV7-8 to TRBJ2-7, with TRBD2 as a possible D gene (7 bases). CDR1 is SGHVS, CDR2 FQNEAQ, per germline. This CDR3 comprises 14 residues. The V end was cut by 7 bases, the J end by 5 bases, with 18 bases between. DNA for the CDR3: TGTGCCAGCACCTTGGCGGGGGCTCGGAACGAGCAGTACTTC. Translated: CASTLAGARNEQYF.

This clonotype turned up a few times. The CDR3 sequence: CASSLDSLDYEQYF. Written as DNA, the CDR3 is TGTGCCAGCAGTTTGGACAGCTTGGACTACGAGCAGTACTTC. This chain joins TRBV27 and TRBJ2-7; TRBD1 is a possible D gene (6 bases). Trimming removed 3 bases from V and 3 bases from J, with 12 bases in between. CDR1 is MNHEY, CDR2 SMNVEV, per germline (reference sequence). The CDR3 loop spans 14 amino acids.

This clonotype was observed a handful of times. This chain links TRBV18 with TRBJ2-1, with 10 bases matching TRBD2. The germline gives CDR1 KGHSH, CDR2 LQKENI. The CDR3 is 15 amino acids. V shed 6 bases, J shed 8 bases, and the junction held 10 bases outside the gene matches. For the CDR3, the DNA is TGTGCCAGCTCTTTGTATACTAGCGGGATCGATGAGCAGTTCTTC. Amino acid sequence: CASSLYTSGIDEQFF.